This T cell receptor beta chain stems from a study of PD-L1 blockade in urothelial cancer. Study as a whole: Chemotherapy regimens numbering 0 to 3 had been given to patients.

V dropped 2 bases and J dropped 8 bases, with 21 bases sitting between them. The CDR3 is 16 residues long. Germline V lookup: CDR1 KGHSH, CDR2 LQKENI. Generated by immunoSEQ multiplex PCR, the TCRdb table keeps only in-frame clones and is missing some. Altogether about 84,000 clones are present, roughly 82% being singletons, with the ten largest covering roughly 9.5%. In its sample, this clone was seen a few times. The sequenced sample was PBMCs, obtained around atezolizumab (anti-PD-L1) treatment. This clonotype originated in a man in his sixties or seventies with urothelial cancer. The rearrangement uses TRBV18 and TRBJ1-2, with TRBD1 as a possible D gene (6 bases). This CDR3 reads CASSPELNRAGPGYTF. CDR3 nucleotides: TGTGCCAGCTCACCAGAATTAAACAGGGCCGGGCCGGGCTACACCTTC.